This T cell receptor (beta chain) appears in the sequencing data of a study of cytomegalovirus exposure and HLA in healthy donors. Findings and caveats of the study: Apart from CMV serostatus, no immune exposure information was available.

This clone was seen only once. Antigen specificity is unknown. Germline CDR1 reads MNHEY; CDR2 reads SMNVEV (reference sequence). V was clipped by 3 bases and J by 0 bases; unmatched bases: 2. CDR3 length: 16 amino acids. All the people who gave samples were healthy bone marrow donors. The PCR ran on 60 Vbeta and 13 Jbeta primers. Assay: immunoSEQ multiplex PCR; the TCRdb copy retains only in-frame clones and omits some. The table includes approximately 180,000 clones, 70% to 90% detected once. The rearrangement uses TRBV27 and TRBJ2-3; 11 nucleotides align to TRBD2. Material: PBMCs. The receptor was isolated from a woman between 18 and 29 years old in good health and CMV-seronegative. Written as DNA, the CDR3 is TGTGCCAGCAGTTTGACTAGCGGGATGAGCACAGATACGCAGTATTTT. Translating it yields CASSLTSGMSTDTQYF.